These 29 T cell receptor beta chains were sequenced from one sample in a study of OX40 agonist ivuxolimab in advanced cancers. Measured with immunoSEQ multiplex PCR; TCRdb has only the in-frame clones, and not every one. The repertoire holds more than 55,000 clones, with approximately 87% as singletons. Sequencing used CD4+ or CD8+ T cells sorted from blood, obtained in a trial of the OX40 agonist ivuxolimab. The receptors derive from an adult with an advanced solid tumor such as melanoma, head and neck, liver or kidney cancer.

The genes are TRBV7-2 and TRBJ1-5, with 7 bases that match TRBD1. Germline V gene sequence: CDR1 SGHTA, CDR2 FQGNSA. There are 14 residues in the CDR3. V shed 5 bases, J shed 4 bases, and the junction held 5 bases outside the gene matches. The CDR3 here is CASSQTTGNQPQHF. The DNA of the CDR3 is TGTGCCAGCAGCCAGACGACAGGGAATCAGCCCCAGCATTTT.

This clone was counted once. J is TRBJ2-7 and V is TRBV6-5, with unresolved D. The V end was cut by 6 bases, the J end by 0 bases, with 12 bases between. Germline lookup yields CDR1 MNHEY and CDR2 SVGAGI. CDR3 length equals 14 residues. The CDR3 sequence is CASSKDAGSYEQYF. For the CDR3, the DNA is TGTGCCAGCAGCAAAGACGCCGGCTCCTACGAGCAGTACTTC.

The J gene is TRBJ1-6, the V gene TRBV5-6, with D unclear. The germline V and J ends were trimmed by 1 base and 4 bases, with 12 bases remaining between them. The CDR3 sequence is 16 residues long. The germline CDR1 and CDR2 sequences are SGHDT and YYEEEE. The CDR3 bases are TGTGCCAGCAGCTTGAGGAGGGTGACATATAATTCACCCCTCCACTTT. Translation gives CASSLRRVTYNSPLHF.

The rearrangement joins TRBV7-6 to TRBJ2-3; 10 bases map to TRBD2. CDR3 length: 17 residues. The germline V gene has CDR1 SGHVS and CDR2 FNYEAQ. With V trimmed by 5 bases and J by 0 bases, 8 bases remained unmatched. The CDR3, as DNA: TGTGCCAGCAGCGATAGCGGGGGGATAACTAGCACAGATACGCAGTATTTT. This sequence encodes CASSDSGGITSTDTQYF.

The chain uses TRBV7-2 and TRBJ1-5; 7 bases fit TRBD1. CDR1 is SGHTA and CDR2 is FQGNSA in the germline V gene. The CDR3 loop spans 13 amino acids. The ends lost 3 bases at V and 7 bases at J; junction bases unmatched: 3. The CDR3 bases are TGTGCCAGCAGCTTTCGACAGGGCCAGCCCCAGCATTTT. It is translated as CASSFRQGQPQHF.

As DNA, the CDR3 is TGTGCCAGCAGCCTCGGACCACAACATACGCAGTATTTT. Amino acid sequence: CASSLGPQHTQYF. This chain joins TRBV9 and TRBJ2-3; no clear D gene. The CDR3 sequence is 13 residues long. Trimming stripped 4 bases from V and 7 bases from J, with 13 bases between. The germline CDR1 and CDR2 sequences are SGDLS and YYNGEE.

The chain uses TRBV19 and TRBJ2-5; 8 bases are shared with TRBD1. This CDR3 contains 15 residues. CDR1 and CDR2 from the germline V gene are LNHDA and SQIVND (reference sequence). With V trimmed by 7 bases and J by 5 bases, 12 bases remained unmatched. The CDR3: CASTPRQGIVETQYF. For the CDR3, the DNA is TGTGCCAGTACCCCTAGACAGGGGATAGTGGAGACCCAGTACTTC.

The chain is built from TRBV5-8 and TRBJ2-7; 9 nucleotides match TRBD2. Germline assignment: CDR1 SGHTS and CDR2 YDEGEE. Germline trimming cut 5 bases from V and 3 bases from J; bases unmatched to any gene: 9. The CDR3 runs 15 residues. In DNA form, the CDR3 reads TGTGCCAGCAGTCCGGACGGCGGGGGGGGCTACGAGCAGTACTTC. Protein product: CASSPDGGGGYEQYF. The complete variable domain, with remaining parts taken from reference TRBV5-8 and TRBJ2-7, reads EAGVTQSPTHLIKTRGQQATLRCSPISGHTSVYWYQQALGLGLQFLLWYDEGEERNRGNFPPRFSGRQFPNYSSELNVNALELEDSALYLCASSPDGGGGYEQYFGPGTRLTVT.

J is TRBJ2-4 and V is TRBV2, with D uncertain. The germline V and J ends were trimmed by 6 bases and 12 bases, with 12 bases remaining between them. Per the germline V gene, CDR1 is SNHLY and CDR2 is FYNNEI. The CDR3 consists of 11 residues. The CDR3 DNA reads as TGTGCCAGCAGAGACGTCGACGATCAGTACTTC. Protein product: CASRDVDDQYF.

The CDR3 sequence: CASSRTGSYGYTF. In nucleotides, the CDR3 is TGTGCCAGCTCACGGACGGGGAGTTATGGCTACACCTTC. The chain uses TRBV18 and TRBJ1-2; no clear D gene. Trimming left V 4 bases short and J 5 bases short, with 11 bases between. This CDR3 has 13 residues. Germline V gene sequence: CDR1 KGHSH, CDR2 LQKENI.

The count of this clone is one. This rearrangement joins TRBV7-9 to TRBJ2-1; D gene ambiguous. The germline V and J ends were trimmed by 3 bases and 6 bases, with 12 bases remaining between them. The CDR3 spans 14 residues. Looked up from germline, CDR1 is SEHNR and CDR2 is FQNEAQ (reference sequence). In nucleotides, the CDR3 is TGTGCCAGCAGCTTGATTGGGGTGCTCAATGAGCAGTTCTTC. Encoded protein: CASSLIGVLNEQFF.

This chain uses TRBV4-2 with TRBJ1-6; D gene uncertain. This CDR3 has 17 amino acids. Germline CDR1 reads LGHNA; CDR2 reads YNFKEQ. Between the trimmed V and J ends, which lost 1 base and 7 bases, there was a span of 17 bases. CDR3 loop: CASSQVQARRVNSPLHF. The CDR3 DNA reads as TGTGCCAGCAGCCAAGTTCAGGCGCGCCGGGTGAATTCACCCCTCCACTTT.

This chain connects TRBV27 to TRBJ2-7, with TRBD1 matching over 7 bases. V was clipped by 4 bases and J by 0 bases; unmatched bases: 6. Germline CDR1 and CDR2: MNHEY and SMNVEV (reference sequence). The CDR3 extends over 15 amino acids. The DNA for the CDR3 is TGTGCCAGCAGTTATAACGGACAGGCCTCCTACGAGCAGTACTTC. Its protein product is CASSYNGQASYEQYF.

This clone appeared many times. The rearrangement uses TRBV18 and TRBJ2-7, with 8 bases identical to TRBD1. Germline CDR1 KGHSH, CDR2 LQKENI. The junction had 10 bases not matched to a gene; V was cut back by 5 bases and J by 1 base. The CDR3 has 16 amino acids. CDR3 in amino acids: CASSVEPGQVSYEQYF. CDR3 DNA sequence: TGTGCCAGCTCAGTGGAACCGGGACAGGTTTCCTACGAGCAGTACTTC.

Of note for this clone: A read error may account for a junction end that differs from germline. The chain recombines TRBV7-7 with TRBJ2-1, with D tentatively TRBD1 (6 bases). The CDR3 is 13 residues long. Germline loops: CDR1 SSHAT, CDR2 FNYEAQ (reference sequence). The CDR3 DNA sequence: TGTGCTAGCAGCTCGCACAGGGAAAGTGAGCAGTTCTTC. This gives the protein CASSSHRESEQFF.

The chain couples TRBV5-1 to TRBJ2-5, with D unresolved. CDR3 length equals 14 residues. The V end was cut by 3 bases, the J end by 0 bases, with 9 bases between. The germline CDR1 and CDR2 sequences are SGHRS and YFSETQ. CDR3 DNA sequence: TGCGCCAGCAGCTACGGCACGTACCAAGAGACCCAGTACTTC. It encodes CASSYGTYQETQYF.

The CDR3 sequence is CASSLSGTSSYNEQFF. The DNA of the CDR3 is TGTGCCAGCAGCCTCAGCGGGACTAGCAGTTACAATGAGCAGTTCTTC. The V and J genes are TRBV14 and TRBJ2-1; TRBD2 matches at 9 bases. The CDR3 loop spans 16 amino acids. The J segment lost 4 bases and the V segment lost 4 bases, leaving 8 bases of the junction unmatched. In germline, CDR1 is SGHDN, CDR2 FVKESK.

V and J are TRBV14 and TRBJ2-3, with D perhaps matching TRBD2 (5 bases). The CDR3 has 15 residues. V was pared by 0 bases and J by 5 bases, with 12 bases between. Germline V CDR1 and CDR2: SGHDN, FVKESK. CDR3 sequence (DNA): TGTGCCAGCAGCCAAGAGGCGGGTTGGCAAGATACGCAGTATTTT. Translating it yields CASSQEAGWQDTQYF.

The chain employs TRBV5-1 and TRBJ1-4, with D perhaps matching TRBD1 (6 bases). CDR3 length equals 15 residues. Trimming took off 2 bases at V and 5 bases at J, with 13 bases between the two ends. Germline V gene sequence: CDR1 SGHRS, CDR2 YFSETQ. The CDR3 protein is CASSFRGRQNEKLFF. The CDR3 bases are TGCGCCAGCAGCTTCCGGGGGCGCCAAAATGAAAAACTGTTTTTT.

As for this clone: Other nucleotide sequences in the sample specify the same CDR3. The chain couples TRBV5-1 to TRBJ1-1; 10 bases line up with TRBD1. Germline loops: CDR1 SGHRS, CDR2 YFSETQ. This CDR3 region has 14 residues. Trimming at V came to 4 bases and at J to 2 bases, leaving 2 bases not matched to a gene. Here the CDR3 DNA reads TGCGCCAGCAGCGGACAGGGGGGTAACACTGAAGCTTTCTTT. Translation gives CASSGQGGNTEAFF. The variable domain in full, completed from reference TRBV5-1 and TRBJ1-1, reads KAGVTQTPRYLIKTRGQQVTLSCSPISGHRSVSWYQQTPGQGLQFLFEYFSETQRNKGNFPGRFSGRQFSNSRSEMNVSTLELGDSALYLCASSGQGGNTEAFFGQGTRLTVV.

The V and J genes are TRBV6-6 and TRBJ1-4; possibly TRBD1 for D (6 bases). This CDR3 is built from 13 residues. CDR1 is MNHNY and CDR2 is SVGAGI in the germline V gene (reference sequence). V lost 6 bases to trimming and J lost 6 bases, with 11 bases between them. The CDR3 reads CASRHRVYEKLFF. CDR3 bases: TGTGCCAGCAGACACAGGGTGTATGAAAAACTGTTTTTT.

This clone was picked up a small number of times. The rearrangement joins TRBV6-1 to TRBJ1-5; D call uncertain. V was pared by 8 bases and J by 3 bases, with 11 bases between. Germline loops: CDR1 MNHNS, CDR2 SASEGT. The CDR3 is 13 residues long. The CDR3 protein is CASWASSNQPQHF. The CDR3 coding sequence is TGTGCCAGCTGGGCCAGCTCCAATCAGCCCCAGCATTTT.

The V and J genes are TRBV9 and TRBJ1-1; no clear D. V was trimmed by 4 bases and J by 4 bases, leaving 8 bases between them. Germline-derived CDR1 and CDR2 are SGDLS and YYNGEE. This CDR3 comprises 12 residues. The CDR3 reads CASSNSLTEAFF. CDR3 nucleotides: TGTGCCAGCAGCAATTCGCTCACTGAAGCTTTCTTT. Using reference TRBV9 and TRBJ1-1 for the parts outside the CDR3, the full variable domain is DSGVTQTPKHLITATGQRVTLRCSPRSGDLSVYWYQQSLDQGLQFLIQYYNGEERAKGNILERFSAQQFPDLHSELNLSSLELGDSALYFCASSNSLTEAFFGQGTRLTVV.

The chain couples TRBV7-3 to TRBJ2-7; D not resolved. The germline V gene encodes CDR1 SGHTA and CDR2 FQGTGA. The CDR3 is 14 residues long. V was cut by 1 base and J by 1 base, with 8 bases left in between. CDR3 amino acids: CASSLNVFSYEQYF. CDR3 nucleotides: TGTGCCAGCAGCTTAAATGTGTTTTCCTACGAGCAGTACTTC.

The chain carries TRBV7-3 and TRBJ2-7; perhaps D is TRBD1 or TRBD2 (5 bases each). Looked up from germline, CDR1 is SGHTA and CDR2 is FQGTGA. The CDR3 runs 13 residues. Between the trimmed V and J ends, which lost 2 bases and 7 bases, there was a span of 12 bases. The DNA of the CDR3 is TGTGCCAGCAGCTTAGGCGTAGGGACGGAGCAGTACTTC. Its protein is CASSLGVGTEQYF.

V and J are TRBV7-2 and TRBJ2-7; 8 bases agree with TRBD1. CDR1 and CDR2 (germline): SGHTA, FQGNSA. This CDR3 comprises 16 residues. J was trimmed by 0 bases and V by 5 bases; bases with no gene match: 9. CDR3 sequence reads: CASSIEQGGGSYEQYF. CDR3 sequence (DNA): TGTGCCAGCAGCATAGAACAGGGGGGAGGCTCCTACGAGCAGTACTTC.

This clone has ten or more counts. The chain links TRBV2 to TRBJ1-3; 7 positions agree with TRBD1. Trimming at V came to 6 bases and at J to 2 bases, leaving 4 bases not matched to a gene. The CDR3 contains 14 residues. CDR1 SNHLY and CDR2 FYNNEI come from the germline V gene. The CDR3 spells CASRPQGPGNTIYF. In DNA form, the CDR3 reads TGTGCCAGCAGACCACAGGGGCCTGGAAACACCATATATTTT.

V is TRBV28 and J is TRBJ2-1, with a weak D call TRBD2 (6 bases). Germline CDR1 reads MDHEN; CDR2 reads SYDVKM. V dropped 8 bases and J dropped 2 bases, with 13 bases sitting between them. CDR3 length equals 14 residues. In DNA, the CDR3 is TGTGCCAGCGGGGGGTTTAGTACCTACAATGAGCAGTTCTTC. Translated, it gives CASGGFSTYNEQFF.

The chain combines TRBV7-9 with TRBJ2-5, with a possible D match to TRBD1 (6 bases). The CDR3 is made up of 14 amino acids. V was pared by 5 bases and J by 4 bases, with 14 bases between. The germline V gene has CDR1 SEHNR and CDR2 FQNEAQ (reference sequence). The CDR3 sequence is CASSVSRGRETQYF. CDR3 coding DNA: TGTGCCAGCAGCGTTAGCAGGGGTCGAGAGACCCAGTACTTC.